This TCR beta chain was recovered during a study of cytomegalovirus exposure and HLA in healthy donors. Study in general: The early release's HLA-typed donors yielded 80 million to 95 million unique TCRs. Study results and caveats: Researchers catalogued roughly 150 TCR beta chains as cytomegalovirus-associated. TCR beta V- and J-gene trimming, according to a later analysis, was linked to a missense DCLRE1C variant. The study had only CMV serostatus as immune exposure information.

V lost 4 bases and J lost 2; bases outside the gene matches: 1. Germline CDR1 MNHNY, CDR2 SVGAGI (reference sequence). The CDR3 runs 13 residues. Use of 60 Vbeta and 13 Jbeta primers characterized the PCR. Assay: immunoSEQ multiplex PCR; the TCRdb copy retains only in-frame clones and omits some. The sample shows 55,000 to 70,000 clones, around 84% of them seen only once. This clone was seen more than once but under ten times. Its antigen is not identified. This chain joins TRBV6-6 and TRBJ2-5, with 7 bases fitting TRBD1. The source is a male donor in good health and CMV-seronegative. Sequencing used PBMCs. The CDR3 nucleotides read TGTGCCAGCAGTTCGGGACAGCAAGAGACCCAGTACTTC. Protein sequence: CASSSGQQETQYF.